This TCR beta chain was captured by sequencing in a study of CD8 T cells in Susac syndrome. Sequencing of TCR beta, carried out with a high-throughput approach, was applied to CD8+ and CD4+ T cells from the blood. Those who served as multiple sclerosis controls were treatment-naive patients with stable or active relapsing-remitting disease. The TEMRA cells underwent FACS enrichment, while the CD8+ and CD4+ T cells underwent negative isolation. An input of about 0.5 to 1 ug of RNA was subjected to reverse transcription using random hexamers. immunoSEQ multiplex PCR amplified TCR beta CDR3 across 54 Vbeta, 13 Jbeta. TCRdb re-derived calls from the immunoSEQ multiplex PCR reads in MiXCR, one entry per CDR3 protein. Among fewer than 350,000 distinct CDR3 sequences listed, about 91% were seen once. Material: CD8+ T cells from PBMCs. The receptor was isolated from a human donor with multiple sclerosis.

DNA for the CDR3: TGTGCCAGCAGCCCAAACCGCCCAAAGGAGCTCTCATGCTACGAGCAGTACTTC. Translation gives CASSPNRPKELSCYEQYF. The rearrangement links TRBV7-2 to TRBJ2-7, with D unresolved. Trimming took off 5 bases at V and 3 bases at J, with 26 bases between the two ends. CDR1 SGHTA and CDR2 FQGNSA come from the germline V gene. CDR3 length: 18 amino acids.